The T cell receptor (beta chain) under discussion was sequenced for a study of T cell responses to AZD1222 COVID-19 vaccine. The CDR3 loop spans 12 amino acids. Trimming stripped 6 bases from V and 4 bases from J, with 9 bases between. Per germline, CDR1 MNHEY and CDR2 SVGAGI. Generated by immunoSEQ multiplex PCR, the TCRdb table keeps only in-frame clones and is missing some. The table for this sample gives over 120,000 clones. The receptor's source is an adult in good health. V is TRBV6-5 and J is TRBJ2-5; perhaps TRBD1 as D (5 bases). Material for sequencing was peripheral blood. CDR3 in DNA: TGTGCCAGCAGCAGGGATAGAGAGACCCAGTACTTC. It codes for CASSRDRETQYF.